The 14 T cell receptor beta chains given below trace back to one sample, sequenced in a study of blood T cell repertoires in COVID-19. Generated by immunoSEQ multiplex PCR, the TCRdb table keeps only in-frame clones and is missing some. The data contain 150,000 to 200,000 clones, roughly 90% of them seen just once; the ten biggest clones take up 0.5% to 0.55%. The sample consisted of peripheral blood. All receptors derive from a man over 45 with acute or convalescent COVID-19.

The chain recombines TRBV19 with TRBJ2-3, with 8 bases fitting TRBD1. Germline V gene data show CDR1 as LNHDA and CDR2 as SQIVND (reference sequence). This CDR3 has 15 residues. Unmatched junction bases numbered 7, after V lost 3 bases and J lost 5 bases. The chain's CDR3 is CASSIRQGPGDTQYF. In DNA form, the CDR3 reads TGTGCCAGTAGTATCCGACAGGGGCCCGGAGATACGCAGTATTTT.

This chain links TRBV28 with TRBJ2-1; D not certain. There are 11 residues in the CDR3. Per the germline V gene, CDR1 is MDHEN and CDR2 is SYDVKM. The V end was cut by 3 bases, the J end by 8 bases, with 5 bases between. CDR3 sequence: CASSFSDEQFF. As DNA, the CDR3 is TGTGCCAGCAGTTTCAGCGATGAGCAGTTCTTC.

V and J are TRBV20-1 and TRBJ2-5; possible D gene TRBD2, 6 bases. Trimming removed 5 bases at V and 10 bases at J, with 8 bases between. This CDR3 is built from 9 residues. Germline V lookup: CDR1 DFQATT, CDR2 SNEGSKA (reference sequence). CDR3 sequence reads: CSAQEGQYF. Written as DNA, the CDR3 is TGCAGTGCTCAGGAGGGCCAGTACTTC.

This chain joins TRBV6-2 or TRBV6-3 and TRBJ2-7; D might be TRBD2 (5 bases). Germline V CDR1 and CDR2: MNHEY, SVGEGT. Trimming took 3 bases from V and 6 from J, leaving 9 bases between them. The CDR3 covers 12 residues. CDR3 DNA: TGTGCCAGCAGTTATAGAGGGCTCGAGCAGTACGTC. Translating it yields CASSYRGLEQYV.

The CDR3 reads CASSQTGSLHYEQYV. DNA for the CDR3: TGTGCCAGCAGTCAGACAGGGTCCCTTCACTACGAGCAGTACGTC. The V gene is TRBV27, the J gene TRBJ2-7; 7 nucleotides align to TRBD1. The CDR3 is 15 residues long. V was clipped by 5 bases and J by 3 bases; unmatched bases: 10. CDR1 MNHEY and CDR2 SMNVEV come from the germline V gene (reference sequence).

The chain links TRBV6-5 to TRBJ1-2; D is possibly TRBD1 (5 bases). The CDR3 covers 13 residues. V was trimmed by 4 bases and J by 8 bases, leaving 14 bases between them. Germline V gene sequence: CDR1 MNHEY, CDR2 SVGAGI. For the CDR3, the DNA is TGTGCCAGCAGTTCAGGGACTGCGGGAGGCTACACCTTC. Translation gives CASSSGTAGGYTF.

The rearrangement links TRBV6-1 to TRBJ1-5; tentative D call: TRBD1 (5 bases). The CDR3 has 13 residues. The germline gives CDR1 MNHNS, CDR2 SASEGT. Trimming shortened V by 1 base and J by 5 bases, and 6 bases separated the two germline ends. CDR3 sequence (DNA): TGTGCCAGCAGTGAAGGGGGGGATCAGCCCCAGCATTTT. Translating gives CASSEGGDQPQHF.

The chain recombines TRBV7-3 with TRBJ2-3; 7 bases map to TRBD2. V was clipped by 2 bases and J by 1 base; unmatched bases: 6. This CDR3 spans 16 amino acids. The V gene's germline CDR1 is SGHTA and CDR2 FQGTGA. In DNA form, the CDR3 reads TGTGCCAGCAGCTTAGGGGCTGGGGGGGGCACAGATACGCAGTATTTT. Encoded protein: CASSLGAGGGTDTQYF.

This chain joins TRBV24-1 and TRBJ2-2, with TRBD1 identical over 10 bases. The CDR3 covers 14 residues. V trimming: 10 bases; J trimming: 7 bases; junction bases outside the gene matches: 8. Germline loops: CDR1 KGHDR, CDR2 SFDVKD. CDR3 nucleotides: TGTGCCACTGTTGACAGGGGGCAGGGCGGGGAGCTGTTTTTT. Amino acids: CATVDRGQGGELFF.

The rearrangement uses TRBV6-5 and TRBJ1-3, with D hard to call. Trimming left V 0 bases short and J 5 bases short, with 11 bases between. There are 15 residues in the CDR3. Per the germline V gene, CDR1 is MNHEY and CDR2 is SVGAGI. CDR3 nucleotide sequence: TGTGCCAGCAGTTACTCTGAGGGATTCAGAAACACCATATATTTT. Its translation is CASSYSEGFRNTIYF.

This clone was detected a few times. This chain uses TRBV9 with TRBJ2-1; tentative D call: TRBD1 (5 bases). V dropped 0 bases and J dropped 7 bases, with 5 bases sitting between them. Germline V lookup: CDR1 SGDLS, CDR2 YYNGEE. The CDR3 contains 12 residues. The CDR3, as DNA: TGTGCCAGCAGCGTAGCAGGGAATGAGCAGTTCTTC. Its protein is CASSVAGNEQFF. Together with reference TRBV9 and TRBJ2-1, the CDR3 gives the full variable domain: DSGVTQTPKHLITATGQRVTLRCSPRSGDLSVYWYQQSLDQGLQFLIQYYNGEERAKGNILERFSAQQFPDLHSELNLSSLELGDSALYFCASSVAGNEQFFGPGTRLTVL.

This clone was recorded a few times. This sequence joins TRBV16 and TRBJ1-5; a weak D match, TRBD1 (5 bases). CDR1 KGHSY and CDR2 FQNENV come from the germline V gene. This CDR3 region has 15 residues. V lost 4 bases and J lost 5, with 15 bases in between. The CDR3 is CASSPRGFGDQPQHF. CDR3 DNA: TGTGCCAGCAGCCCCCGGGGGTTTGGAGATCAGCCCCAGCATTTT. Using reference TRBV16 and TRBJ1-5 for the parts outside the CDR3, the full variable domain is GEEVAQTPKHLVRGEGQKAKLYCAPIKGHSYVFWYQQVLKNEFKFLISFQNENVFDETGMPKERFSAKCLPNSPCSLEIQATKLEDSAVYFCASSPRGFGDQPQHFGDGTRLSIL.

This clone was recorded once. The chain couples TRBV27 to TRBJ1-6; D unclear. The CDR3 extends over 15 amino acids. Germline V CDR1 and CDR2: MNHEY, SMNVEV (reference sequence). V shed 5 bases and J shed 9 bases, with 17 bases lying between them. The CDR3 DNA sequence: TGTGCCAGCAGTCACGGCCTGGAGATCATTTCACCCCTCCACTTT. It encodes CASSHGLEIISPLHF.

The genes are TRBV24-1 and TRBJ2-1; 10 bases align to TRBD1. Trimming took 3 bases from V and 0 from J; bases not matched to a gene: 4. This CDR3 has 17 residues. Germline CDR1 is KGHDR and CDR2 is SFDVKD. The CDR3, as DNA: TGTGCCACCAGTGATCCGGGACAGGGGAGCTCCTACAATGAGCAGTTCTTC. This codes for CATSDPGQGSSYNEQFF.